This T cell receptor (beta chain) derives from a study of blood T cell repertoires in COVID-19. About the research overall: Material from acute and convalescent COVID-19 was sourced from the United States, Italy and Spain.

Study processing details: Counts of nucleated cells, estimated from reference gene primer amplification, were obtained. The protocol was immunoSEQ multiplex PCR, while the TCRdb copy is restricted to in-frame clones and leaves out a portion. From that table come the V and J calls and clone size; the DNA was used to work out D and trimming. The table includes tens of thousands of clones, around 85% detected once. This clone has only one observation. Trimming removed 5 bases at V and 9 bases at J, with 14 bases between. This CDR3 is 13 amino acids long. Germline loops: CDR1 MRHNA, CDR2 SNTAGT. The sequencing input was peripheral blood. This receptor was obtained from a man older than 75 with active or convalescent COVID-19. The chain uses TRBV6-4 and TRBJ1-5, with D perhaps TRBD1 (6 bases). The CDR3 region is CASSRQVARPQHF. The CDR3 DNA sequence: TGTGCCAGCAGTCGACAGGTGGCGCGGCCCCAGCATTTT.